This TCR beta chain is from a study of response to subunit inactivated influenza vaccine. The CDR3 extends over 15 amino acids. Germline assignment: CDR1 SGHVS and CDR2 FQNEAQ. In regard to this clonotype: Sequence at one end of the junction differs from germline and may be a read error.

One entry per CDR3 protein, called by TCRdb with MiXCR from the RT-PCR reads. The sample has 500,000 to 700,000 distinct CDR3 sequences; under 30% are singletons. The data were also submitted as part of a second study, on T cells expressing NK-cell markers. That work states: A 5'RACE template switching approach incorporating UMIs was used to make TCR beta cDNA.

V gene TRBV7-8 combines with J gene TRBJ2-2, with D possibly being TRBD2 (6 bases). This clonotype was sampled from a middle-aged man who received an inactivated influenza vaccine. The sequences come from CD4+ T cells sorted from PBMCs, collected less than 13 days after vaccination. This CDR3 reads CASSLGRGRTGQLFF. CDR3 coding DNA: TGTGCCAGCAGCTTAGGGCGGGGTCGGACCGGGCAGCTGTTTTTT.